Reported below is one T cell receptor (beta chain). Its antigen remains unidentified. The CDR3 contains 17 residues. V was cut by 1 base and J by 4 bases, with 18 bases left in between. Germline values: CDR1 LGHDT, CDR2 YNNKEL (reference sequence). Produced via immunoSEQ multiplex PCR; TCRdb's table is partial and in-frame only. The sample holds more than 95,000 clones, about 93% seen once. This sample was included in a study of T cell responses to AZD1222 COVID-19 vaccine. Study-level points and caveats: CD4 TCRs linked to vaccination spanned spike, dominating at 160-218 and 743-854.

This specimen consisted of peripheral blood, obtained on day 0 of AZD1222 vaccination. The chain combines TRBV3-1 (or the pseudogene TRBV3-2) with TRBJ2-3; tentative D call: TRBD2 (6 bases). The sequence was obtained from an adult in good health. CDR3 region: CASSQVSSGRWADTQYF. Written as DNA, the CDR3 is TGTGCCAGCAGCCAAGTTTCGTCCGGGAGATGGGCAGATACGCAGTATTTT.